Shown below are 21 T cell receptor beta chains from a single sample sequenced in a study of T cell changes during pregnancy in multiple sclerosis. Profiling relied on immunoSEQ multiplex PCR, and the TCRdb table lists in-frame clones only, not all of them. The table shows some 80,000 clones, with approximately 91% occurring only once. The input for sequencing was peripheral blood, taken in the first trimester of pregnancy. All receptors derive from a female donor with multiple sclerosis, enrolled in a pregnancy study.

The V and J genes are TRBV27 and TRBJ2-7; 11 bases are shared with TRBD1. Trimming removed 7 bases from V and 4 bases from J; junction bases left unmatched: 6. This CDR3 spans 14 amino acids. Germline values: CDR1 MNHEY, CDR2 SMNVEV (reference sequence). The CDR3 spells CASTPGTGGYEQYF. The CDR3 DNA reads TGTGCCAGCACCCCCGGGACAGGGGGTTACGAGCAGTACTTC.

The V call is TRBV6-1, the J call TRBJ2-5; 8 bases line up with TRBD1. After removal of 10 bases from V and 6 bases from J, the junction contained 13 bases not matched to a gene. The germline CDR1 and CDR2 sequences are MNHNS and SASEGT. This CDR3 region has 14 residues. This CDR3 is CATRGPGGEKTQYF. As DNA, the CDR3 is TGTGCCACCAGGGGTCCAGGGGGCGAAAAGACCCAGTACTTC.

V gene TRBV12-5 combines with J gene TRBJ1-1; 7 positions match TRBD1. This CDR3 spans 15 amino acids. Trimming removed 5 bases from V and 1 base from J; junction bases left unmatched: 7. Germline values: CDR1 LGHNT, CDR2 FRNRAP. The CDR3 spells CASGGTHRGNTEAFF. CDR3 DNA: TGTGCTAGTGGTGGGACCCACAGGGGGAACACTGAAGCTTTCTTT.

J is TRBJ2-7 and V is TRBV7-2, with 8 bases aligning to TRBD1. The ends lost 3 bases at V and 3 bases at J; junction bases unmatched: 4. Germline V CDR1 and CDR2: SGHTA, FQGNSA. CDR3 length equals 14 residues. CDR3 sequence: CASSFRQGNYEQYF. CDR3 nucleotide sequence: TGTGCCAGCAGCTTCCGACAGGGGAACTACGAGCAGTACTTC.

The chain is built from TRBV13 and TRBJ2-7; 13 bases match TRBD2. V was pared by 5 bases and J by 9 bases, with 10 bases of the junction left unmatched. Germline CDR1 PRHDT, CDR2 FYEKMQ (reference sequence). The CDR3 is made up of 15 amino acids. DNA of the CDR3: TGTGCCAGCAGCCCACGGACTAGCGGGAGCGTCGGGCAGTACTTC. Residues: CASSPRTSGSVGQYF.

V is TRBV6-5 and J is TRBJ2-1; 9 positions match TRBD1. V shed 5 bases and J 4 bases; nucleotides not matched to a gene: 3. CDR1 and CDR2 (germline): MNHEY, SVGAGI. This CDR3 is built from 14 residues. The CDR3 is CASSGGQGYNEQFF. The CDR3 DNA sequence: TGTGCCAGCAGTGGCGGACAGGGGTACAATGAGCAGTTCTTC.

The CDR3 region is CASSPQGVNQPQHF. For the CDR3, the DNA is TGTGCCAGCAGCCCACAGGGGGTGAATCAGCCCCAGCATTTT. This chain joins TRBV6-5 and TRBJ1-5, with 8 bases matching TRBD1. Trimming took 6 bases from V and 4 from J; bases not matched to a gene: 5. CDR1 and CDR2 (germline): MNHEY, SVGAGI. The CDR3 covers 14 residues.

The chain has TRBV19 and TRBJ1-2; 8 nucleotides line up with TRBD1. Germline V gene data show CDR1 as LNHDA and CDR2 as SQIVND (reference sequence). The CDR3 is made up of 13 amino acids. The junction had 7 bases not matched to a gene; V was cut back by 9 bases and J by 4 bases. This chain's CDR3 is CASGQGAIYGYTF. The CDR3 coding sequence is TGTGCCAGCGGACAGGGTGCGATCTATGGCTACACCTTC.

This clone was picked up one time. This chain uses TRBV7-9 with TRBJ2-7, with TRBD2 identical over 8 bases. The CDR3 extends over 15 amino acids. Trimming cost V 1 base and J 6 bases; bases outside gene matches: 8. Germline lookup yields CDR1 SEHNR and CDR2 FQNEAQ (reference sequence). In DNA form, the CDR3 reads TGTGCCAGCAGCTTAGTTGCGGCTAGCGGGCCCGAGCAGTACTTC. Protein: CASSLVAASGPEQYF.

The chain has TRBV28 and TRBJ2-3, with TRBD2 identical over 13 bases. This CDR3 has 17 amino acids. The germline V gene has CDR1 MDHEN and CDR2 SYDVKM. The junction had 8 bases not matched to a gene; V was cut back by 6 bases and J by 2 bases. CDR3 protein: CASSQGGLAGYTDTQYF. In DNA form, the CDR3 reads TGTGCCAGCAGCCAAGGGGGACTAGCGGGATACACAGATACGCAGTATTTT.

The chain links TRBV7-9 to TRBJ2-7; TRBD1 might be the D (5 bases). This CDR3 has 13 residues. In germline, CDR1 is SEHNR, CDR2 FQNEAQ (reference sequence). V lost 4 bases and J 3 bases, leaving 10 bases between the germline ends. CDR3 residues: CASSSTDSYEQYF. The CDR3, as DNA: TGTGCCAGCAGCTCTACTGACAGCTACGAGCAGTACTTC.

This clone was seen a handful of times. The chain has TRBV6-6 and TRBJ1-1; D gene uncertain. Germline V lookup: CDR1 MNHNY, CDR2 SVGAGI (reference sequence). CDR3 length: 15 residues. V was clipped by 8 bases and J by 1 base, with 17 bases between them. The DNA of the CDR3 is TGTGCCAGCCACCCAGTACGAGGCGGGAACACTGAAGCTTTCTTT. Translation: CASHPVRGGNTEAFF.

The V and J genes are TRBV6-6 and TRBJ1-2, with D perhaps TRBD1 (5 bases). This CDR3 has 13 residues. The V end was cut by 5 bases, the J end by 5 bases, with 12 bases between. Germline CDR1 reads MNHNY; CDR2 reads SVGAGI (reference sequence). The CDR3: CASSIGGGYGYTF. DNA for the CDR3: TGTGCCAGCAGTATCGGGGGTGGATATGGCTACACCTTC.

This chain's CDR3 is CASSSGQGEDEQYF. The CDR3 DNA sequence: TGTGCCAGCAGCTCCGGACAGGGGGAGGACGAGCAGTACTTC. The V and J genes are TRBV11-3 and TRBJ2-7; 10 bases align to TRBD1. The CDR3 is 14 amino acids. The germline V gene has CDR1 SGHNT and CDR2 YENEEA. The V and J ends lost 4 bases and 5 bases, in that order; junction bases with no gene match: 5.

The V and J genes are TRBV5-1 and TRBJ1-2; TRBD1 might be the D (6 bases). CDR3 length equals 12 residues. Germline V gene sequence: CDR1 SGHRS, CDR2 YFSETQ. Trimming took 7 bases from V and 6 from J, leaving 13 bases between them. The CDR3 bases are TGCGCCAGCTCCGGGGGGGCCCATGGCTACACCTTC. Residues: CASSGGAHGYTF.

The genes are TRBV25-1 and TRBJ1-1; tentative D call: TRBD1 (6 bases). V was cut by 7 bases and J by 11 bases, with 20 bases left in between. Germline CDR1 is MGHDK and CDR2 is SYGVNS. CDR3 length: 13 residues. CDR3 DNA sequence: TGTGCCAGCACTCACGCGGGGGGCTTTTGGGCTTTCTTT. The encoded protein is CASTHAGGFWAFF. Looking up the rest from reference TRBV25-1 and TRBJ1-1 gives the full variable domain: EADIYQTPRYLVIGTGKKITLECSQTMGHDKMYWYQQDPGMELHLIHYSYGVNSTEKGDLSSESTVSRIRTEHFPLTLESARPSHTSQYLCASTHAGGFWAFFGQGTRLTVV.

V and J are TRBV7-9 and TRBJ1-4; 7 bases are shared with TRBD1. V was clipped by 6 bases and J by 8 bases; unmatched bases: 12. This CDR3 contains 15 residues. Germline V lookup: CDR1 SEHNR, CDR2 FQNEAQ (reference sequence). For the CDR3, the DNA is TGTGCCAGCAGTCCCAAGGGGGCGAGTGGAGAAAAACTGTTTTTT. Translated: CASSPKGASGEKLFF.

V usage is TRBV5-6 and J usage is TRBJ2-7; 8 bases fit TRBD1. This CDR3 comprises 15 residues. Germline V gene lookup returns CDR1 SGHDT and CDR2 YYEEEE. V lost 3 bases and J lost 1; bases outside the gene matches: 6. CDR3 loop: CASSSKTGASYEQYF. The CDR3 nucleotides read TGTGCCAGCAGCTCGAAGACAGGGGCGTCCTACGAGCAGTACTTC.

The chain uses TRBV6-5 and TRBJ2-1; the D gene is possibly TRBD2 (6 bases). CDR1 and CDR2 from the germline V gene are MNHEY and SVGAGI. This CDR3 region has 15 residues. Trimming removed 1 base at V and 3 bases at J, with 10 bases between. As DNA, the CDR3 is TGTGCCAGCAGTTACTACGCGGGAATCTACAATGAGCAGTTCTTC. It encodes CASSYYAGIYNEQFF.

This clone appeared a few times. The chain uses TRBV6-1 and TRBJ2-7; 9 bases fit TRBD2. Germline V gives CDR1 MNHNS, CDR2 SASEGT. This CDR3 is built from 15 residues. V gave up 1 base and J gave up 5 bases; unmatched junction bases: 6. For the CDR3, the DNA is TGTGCCAGCAGTGAAGGGGCTAGCGGGATGGACGAGCAGTACTTC. It translates to CASSEGASGMDEQYF.

The chain has TRBV30 and TRBJ1-2; 7 bases match TRBD1. This CDR3 comprises 14 residues. Unmatched junction bases numbered 7, after V lost 3 bases and J lost 3 bases. CDR1 GTSNPN and CDR2 SVGIG come from the germline V gene (reference sequence). This chain's CDR3 is CAWRVTGPDYGYTF. CDR3 coding DNA: TGTGCCTGGAGAGTGACAGGGCCCGACTATGGCTACACCTTC.